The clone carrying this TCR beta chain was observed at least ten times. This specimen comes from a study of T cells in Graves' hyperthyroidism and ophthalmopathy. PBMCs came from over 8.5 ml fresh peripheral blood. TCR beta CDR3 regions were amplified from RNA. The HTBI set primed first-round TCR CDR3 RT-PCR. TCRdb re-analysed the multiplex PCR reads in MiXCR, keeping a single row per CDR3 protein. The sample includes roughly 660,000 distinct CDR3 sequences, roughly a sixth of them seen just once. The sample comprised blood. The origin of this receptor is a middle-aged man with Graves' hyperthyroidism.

As DNA, the CDR3 is TGTGCCAGCAGTGAAGCTAGAGGTGACACTGAAGCTTTCTTT. As protein: CASSEARGDTEAFF. V usage is TRBV2 and J usage is TRBJ1-1; D is unclear. V lost 0 bases, J lost 3 bases, and 8 bases lay in between. The CDR3 totals 14 residues. Germline CDR1 SNHLY, CDR2 FYNNEI.